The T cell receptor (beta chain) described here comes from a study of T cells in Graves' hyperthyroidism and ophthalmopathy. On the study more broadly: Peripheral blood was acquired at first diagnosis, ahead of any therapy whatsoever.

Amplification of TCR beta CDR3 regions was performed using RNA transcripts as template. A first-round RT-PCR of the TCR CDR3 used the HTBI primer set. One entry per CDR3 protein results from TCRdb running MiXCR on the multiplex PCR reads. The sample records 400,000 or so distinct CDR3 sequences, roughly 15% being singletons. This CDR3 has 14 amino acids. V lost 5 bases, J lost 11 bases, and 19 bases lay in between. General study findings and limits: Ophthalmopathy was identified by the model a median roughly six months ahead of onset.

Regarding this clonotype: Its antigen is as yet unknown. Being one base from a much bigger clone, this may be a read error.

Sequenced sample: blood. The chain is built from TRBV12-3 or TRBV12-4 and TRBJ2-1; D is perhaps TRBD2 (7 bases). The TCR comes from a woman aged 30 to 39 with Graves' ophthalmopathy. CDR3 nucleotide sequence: TGTGCCAGCAGTCTCTCTGCGGGGGCCGATAAGCAGTTCTTC. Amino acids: CASSLSAGADKQFF.